These T cell receptor beta chains were read from a single sample in a study of OX40 agonist ivuxolimab in advanced cancers. Sequencing was performed with immunoSEQ multiplex PCR; in TCRdb, only in-frame clones are kept and a portion is missing. The sample consists of about 100,000 clones, roughly nine tenths of them appearing once. Here the sequenced sample was CD4+ or CD8+ T cells sorted from blood, taken in a trial of the OX40 agonist ivuxolimab. Receptors originate from an adult with an advanced solid tumor such as melanoma, head and neck, liver or kidney cancer. Both conserved end residues are part of each CDR3. Each record gives: J gene, D gene, clone size, V gene, CDR3 protein, CDR3 DNA. D genes are given only for firm matches. Only some rows state a clone size, as once, few, many or a class for expanded clones.

j_gene: TRBJ1-5; d_gene: -; abundance: -; v_gene: TRBV6-1; CDR3aa: CASQSQIGDQPQHF; CDR3nt: TGTGCCAGCCAAAGTCAAATAGGGGATCAGCCCCAGCATTTT
j_gene: TRBJ2-7; d_gene: -; abundance: -; v_gene: TRBV7-2; CDR3aa: CASSAWTLSYEQYF; CDR3nt: TGTGCCAGCAGCGCCTGGACTCTCTCCTACGAGCAGTACTTC
j_gene: TRBJ2-3; d_gene: TRBD2; abundance: -; v_gene: TRBV5-1; CDR3aa: CASSFSTSADTQYF; CDR3nt: TGCGCCAGCAGCTTCTCCACTAGCGCAGATACGCAGTATTTT
j_gene: TRBJ2-3; d_gene: TRBD2; abundance: -; v_gene: TRBV4-1; CDR3aa: CASSQGLGRAGGRLHEYF; CDR3nt: TGCGCCAGCAGCCAAGGGCTCGGAAGGGCGGGAGGGCGTCTGCACGAGTATTTT
j_gene: TRBJ2-1; d_gene: -; abundance: -; v_gene: TRBV7-3; CDR3aa: CASSRQGYNEQFF; CDR3nt: TGTGCCAGCAGCCGACAAGGCTACAATGAGCAGTTCTTC
j_gene: TRBJ2-1; d_gene: -; abundance: -; v_gene: TRBV7-9; CDR3aa: CASSLGQQGRDEQFF; CDR3nt: TGTGCCAGCAGCTTAGGGCAACAGGGTCGCGATGAGCAGTTCTTC
j_gene: TRBJ2-2; d_gene: -; abundance: -; v_gene: TRBV5-6; CDR3aa: CASSFPQAGELFF; CDR3nt: TGTGCCAGCAGCTTTCCGCAGGCCGGGGAGCTGTTTTTT
j_gene: TRBJ2-5; d_gene: -; abundance: -; v_gene: TRBV19; CDR3aa: CASSINRVQETQYF; CDR3nt: TGTGCCAGTAGTATTAACAGGGTCCAAGAGACCCAGTACTTC
j_gene: TRBJ2-3; d_gene: TRBD2; abundance: once; v_gene: TRBV5-1; CDR3aa: CASSLAGGQTDTQYF; CDR3nt: TGCGCCAGCAGCTTAGCGGGAGGCCAGACAGATACGCAGTATTTT
j_gene: TRBJ1-5; d_gene: -; abundance: -; v_gene: TRBV6-5; CDR3aa: CASSTYENQPQHF; CDR3nt: TGTGCCAGCAGTACTTACGAAAATCAGCCCCAGCATTTT
j_gene: TRBJ1-1; d_gene: TRBD1; abundance: -; v_gene: TRBV5-6; CDR3aa: CASRMDRGTEAFF; CDR3nt: TGTGCCAGCAGAATGGACAGGGGCACTGAAGCTTTCTTT
j_gene: TRBJ1-2; d_gene: -; abundance: -; v_gene: TRBV7-3; CDR3aa: CASSPTGQTNYGYTF; CDR3nt: TGTGCCAGCAGCCCGACGGGACAAACGAACTATGGCTACACCTTC
j_gene: TRBJ2-1; d_gene: -; abundance: -; v_gene: TRBV7-2; CDR3aa: CASSARQRDNEQFF; CDR3nt: TGTGCCAGCAGCGCCAGACAGAGGGACAATGAGCAGTTCTTC
j_gene: TRBJ1-3; d_gene: TRBD1; abundance: -; v_gene: TRBV9; CDR3aa: CASSVVGTDTIYF; CDR3nt: TGTGCCAGCAGCGTAGTAGGGACAGACACCATATATTTT
j_gene: TRBJ2-5; d_gene: -; abundance: -; v_gene: TRBV5-8; CDR3aa: CASSPLQGLETQYF; CDR3nt: TGTGCCAGCAGCCCTCTACAGGGTTTAGAGACCCAGTACTTC
j_gene: TRBJ1-2; d_gene: -; abundance: -; v_gene: TRBV5-1; CDR3aa: CASSLAGGYGYTF; CDR3nt: TGCGCCAGCAGCTTGGCCGGAGGCTATGGCTACACCTTC
j_gene: TRBJ1-4; d_gene: -; abundance: -; v_gene: TRBV27; CDR3aa: CASSSTGLTLKEKLFF; CDR3nt: TGTGCCAGCAGTTCGACAGGACTGACCCTTAAAGAAAAACTGTTTTTT
j_gene: TRBJ2-7; d_gene: TRBD1; abundance: -; v_gene: TRBV10-3; CDR3aa: CAHKRTGAYEQYF; CDR3nt: TGTGCCCATAAGAGGACAGGGGCCTACGAGCAGTACTTC
j_gene: TRBJ2-2; d_gene: -; abundance: once; v_gene: TRBV5-1; CDR3aa: CASRHDEPGELFF; CDR3nt: TGCGCCAGCAGGCACGATGAGCCCGGGGAGCTGTTTTTT
j_gene: TRBJ2-3; d_gene: TRBD2; abundance: -; v_gene: TRBV19; CDR3aa: CASSPGLAGGSDTQYF; CDR3nt: TGTGCCAGTAGTCCGGGACTAGCGGGAGGATCAGATACGCAGTATTTT
j_gene: TRBJ1-5; d_gene: TRBD1; abundance: once; v_gene: TRBV6-6; CDR3aa: CASSWDRDNQPQHF; CDR3nt: TGTGCCAGCAGTTGGGACAGGGACAATCAGCCCCAGCATTTT
j_gene: TRBJ1-5; d_gene: TRBD1; abundance: -; v_gene: TRBV7-3; CDR3aa: CASSLVGTGRSQPQHF; CDR3nt: TGTGCCAGCAGCTTAGTCGGGACAGGACGGAGTCAGCCCCAGCATTTT
j_gene: TRBJ2-7; d_gene: TRBD2; abundance: -; v_gene: TRBV28; CDR3aa: CASSLGGSVYEQYF; CDR3nt: TGTGCCAGCAGTCTCGGCGGGAGTGTCTACGAGCAGTACTTC
j_gene: TRBJ1-1; d_gene: -; abundance: -; v_gene: TRBV9; CDR3aa: CASSVATSRATAFF; CDR3nt: TGTGCCAGCAGCGTAGCTACCTCCAGGGCTACGGCTTTCTTT
j_gene: TRBJ2-1; d_gene: TRBD1; abundance: -; v_gene: TRBV18; CDR3aa: CASSPPGTGYNEQFF; CDR3nt: TGTGCCAGCTCACCACCGGGGACAGGGTACAATGAGCAGTTCTTC
j_gene: TRBJ1-1; d_gene: -; abundance: -; v_gene: TRBV5-5; CDR3aa: CASTRGQAYPTEAFF; CDR3nt: TGTGCCAGCACTCGGGGCCAAGCCTACCCCACTGAAGCTTTCTTT
j_gene: TRBJ2-3; d_gene: TRBD2; abundance: -; v_gene: TRBV19; CDR3aa: CASSIKRERTDTQYF; CDR3nt: TGTGCCAGTAGTATAAAGCGGGAGCGTACAGATACGCAGTATTTT
j_gene: TRBJ2-1; d_gene: -; abundance: once; v_gene: TRBV7-9; CDR3aa: CASSLREVYNEQFF; CDR3nt: TGTGCCAGCAGCCTTCGTGAGGTCTACAATGAGCAGTTCTTC
j_gene: TRBJ2-2; d_gene: TRBD2; abundance: -; v_gene: TRBV7-8; CDR3aa: CASSKLAGVTGELFF; CDR3nt: TGTGCCAGCAGCAAACTAGCGGGAGTCACCGGGGAGCTGTTTTTT
j_gene: TRBJ2-7; d_gene: TRBD1; abundance: once; v_gene: TRBV4-1; CDR3aa: CASSQDRTGSDEQYF; CDR3nt: TGCGCCAGCAGCCAAGACAGGACAGGGAGCGACGAGCAGTACTTC
j_gene: TRBJ1-1; d_gene: -; abundance: -; v_gene: TRBV19; CDR3aa: CASSIGRPRTEAFF; CDR3nt: TGTGCCAGTAGTATCGGACGGCCGAGAACTGAAGCTTTCTTT
j_gene: TRBJ1-1; d_gene: -; abundance: -; v_gene: TRBV7-3; CDR3aa: CVSSLSRQTEAFF; CDR3nt: TGTGTCAGCAGCTTAAGCCGACAGACTGAAGCTTTCTTT
j_gene: TRBJ2-1; d_gene: -; abundance: -; v_gene: TRBV19; CDR3aa: CASSRAGGTNSNEQFF; CDR3nt: TGTGCCAGTAGTCGGGCAGGGGGGACTAACTCTAATGAGCAGTTCTTC
j_gene: TRBJ2-5; d_gene: TRBD2; abundance: -; v_gene: TRBV7-2; CDR3aa: CASRNLAGGVPRETQYF; CDR3nt: TGTGCCAGCAGAAACCTAGCGGGAGGGGTCCCCCGAGAGACCCAGTACTTC
j_gene: TRBJ2-3; d_gene: -; abundance: -; v_gene: TRBV10-3; CDR3aa: CAISDLDGRWTDTQYF; CDR3nt: TGTGCCATCAGTGACCTAGACGGCCGTTGGACAGATACGCAGTATTTT
j_gene: TRBJ2-7; d_gene: TRBD1; abundance: -; v_gene: TRBV7-9; CDR3aa: CASSSGQTYEQYF; CDR3nt: TGTGCCAGCAGCTCGGGACAGACATACGAGCAGTACTTC
j_gene: TRBJ2-3; d_gene: TRBD2; abundance: -; v_gene: TRBV7-2; CDR3aa: CASSQQLGLARDTQYF; CDR3nt: TGTGCCAGCAGCCAACAACTAGGACTAGCTCGAGATACGCAGTATTTT
j_gene: TRBJ2-1; d_gene: TRBD2; abundance: -; v_gene: TRBV7-3; CDR3aa: CASSLTGGRYNEQFF; CDR3nt: TGTGCCAGCAGCTTAACGGGCGGGAGGTACAATGAGCAGTTCTTC
j_gene: TRBJ1-2; d_gene: TRBD1; abundance: -; v_gene: TRBV18; CDR3aa: CASSPSRDREWMYTF; CDR3nt: TGTGCCAGCTCACCGTCCCGGGACAGGGAATGGATGTACACCTTC
j_gene: TRBJ1-5; d_gene: TRBD1; abundance: -; v_gene: TRBV6-1; CDR3aa: CASSRDRASNQPQHF; CDR3nt: TGTGCCAGCAGCCGGGACAGGGCTAGCAATCAGCCCCAGCATTTT
j_gene: TRBJ2-1; d_gene: TRBD2; abundance: -; v_gene: TRBV6-1; CDR3aa: CASSDSMRGRAVSEQFF; CDR3nt: TGTGCCAGCAGTGATTCGATGCGAGGGAGGGCGGTAAGTGAGCAGTTCTTC
j_gene: TRBJ2-1; d_gene: TRBD2; abundance: -; v_gene: TRBV29-1; CDR3aa: CSVRVVSGMYLEQFF; CDR3nt: TGCAGCGTGCGGGTGGTGAGCGGGATGTATCTTGAGCAGTTCTTC
j_gene: TRBJ2-7; d_gene: -; abundance: -; v_gene: TRBV19; CDR3aa: CASREGTKSAKQYF; CDR3nt: TGTGCCAGTCGAGAGGGGACAAAGTCGGCCAAGCAGTACTTC
j_gene: TRBJ2-3; d_gene: TRBD2; abundance: once; v_gene: TRBV2; CDR3aa: CASSEVAGRRDTQYF; CDR3nt: TGTGCCAGCAGTGAGGTAGCGGGGCGGCGGGATACGCAGTATTTT
j_gene: TRBJ2-1; d_gene: -; abundance: -; v_gene: TRBV18; CDR3aa: CASSPRQQGMLDEQFF; CDR3nt: TGTGCCAGCTCACCACGGCAACAGGGTATGTTGGATGAGCAGTTCTTC
j_gene: TRBJ2-3; d_gene: TRBD1; abundance: -; v_gene: TRBV19; CDR3aa: CASSIGQGVSTQYF; CDR3nt: TGTGCCAGTAGTATAGGACAGGGGGTGTCTACGCAGTATTTT
j_gene: TRBJ2-7; d_gene: -; abundance: -; v_gene: TRBV12-2; CDR3aa: CASRLLREPKSEQYF; CDR3nt: TGTGCAAGTCGCTTGTTGCGGGAGCCTAAATCAGAGCAGTACTTC
j_gene: TRBJ1-2; d_gene: TRBD1; abundance: few; v_gene: TRBV7-9; CDR3aa: CASSSMIGQDGYTF; CDR3nt: TGTGCCAGCAGCTCCATGATTGGACAGGATGGCTACACCTTC
j_gene: TRBJ2-6; d_gene: -; abundance: -; v_gene: TRBV4-3; CDR3aa: CASSQDSDGANVLTF; CDR3nt: TGCGCCAGCAGCCAAGATTCGGATGGGGCCAACGTCCTGACTTTC
j_gene: TRBJ2-7; d_gene: -; abundance: once; v_gene: TRBV7-9; CDR3aa: CASSWGSEYEQYF; CDR3nt: TGTGCCAGCAGCTGGGGGAGTGAATACGAGCAGTACTTC
j_gene: TRBJ2-1; d_gene: -; abundance: -; v_gene: TRBV11-3; CDR3aa: CASSKSYNEQFF; CDR3nt: TGTGCCAGCAGCAAAAGTTACAATGAGCAGTTCTTC